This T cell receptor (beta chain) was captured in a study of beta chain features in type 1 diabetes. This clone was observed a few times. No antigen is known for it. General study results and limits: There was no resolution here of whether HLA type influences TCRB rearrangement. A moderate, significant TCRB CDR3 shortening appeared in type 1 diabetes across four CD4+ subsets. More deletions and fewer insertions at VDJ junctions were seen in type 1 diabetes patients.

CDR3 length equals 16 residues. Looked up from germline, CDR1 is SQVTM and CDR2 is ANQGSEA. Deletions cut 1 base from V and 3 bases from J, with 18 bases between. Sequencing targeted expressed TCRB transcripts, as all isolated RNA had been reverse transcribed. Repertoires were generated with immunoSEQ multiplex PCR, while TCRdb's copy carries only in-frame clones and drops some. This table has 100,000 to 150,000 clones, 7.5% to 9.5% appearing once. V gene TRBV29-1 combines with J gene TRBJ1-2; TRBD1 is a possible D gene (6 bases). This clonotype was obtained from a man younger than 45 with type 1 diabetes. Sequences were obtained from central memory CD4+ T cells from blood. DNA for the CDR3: TGCAGCGTTGAAGCTCTCCTTGGACAGATAGACTATGGCTACACCTTC. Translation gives CSVEALLGQIDYGYTF. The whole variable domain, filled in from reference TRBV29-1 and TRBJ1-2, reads SAVISQKPSRDICQRGTSLTIQCQVDSQVTMMFWYRQQPGQSLTLIATANQGSEATYESGFVIDKFPISRPNLTFSTLTVSNMSPEDSSIYLCSVEALLGQIDYGYTFGSGTRLTVV.